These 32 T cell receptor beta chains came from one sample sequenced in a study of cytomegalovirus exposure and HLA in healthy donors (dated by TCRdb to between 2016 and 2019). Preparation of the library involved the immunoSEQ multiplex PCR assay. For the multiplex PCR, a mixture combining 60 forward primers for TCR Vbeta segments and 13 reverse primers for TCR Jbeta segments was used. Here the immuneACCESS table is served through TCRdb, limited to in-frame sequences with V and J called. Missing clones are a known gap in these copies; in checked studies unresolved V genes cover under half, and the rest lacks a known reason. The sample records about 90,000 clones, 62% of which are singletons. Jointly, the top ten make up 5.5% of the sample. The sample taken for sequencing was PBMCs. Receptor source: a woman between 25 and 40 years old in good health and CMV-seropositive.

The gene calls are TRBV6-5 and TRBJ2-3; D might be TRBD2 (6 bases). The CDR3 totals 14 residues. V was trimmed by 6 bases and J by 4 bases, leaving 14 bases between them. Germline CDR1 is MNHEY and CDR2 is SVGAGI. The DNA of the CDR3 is TGTGCCAGCAGGCGGGACTTCTCGGCAGATACGCAGTATTTT. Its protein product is CASRRDFSADTQYF.

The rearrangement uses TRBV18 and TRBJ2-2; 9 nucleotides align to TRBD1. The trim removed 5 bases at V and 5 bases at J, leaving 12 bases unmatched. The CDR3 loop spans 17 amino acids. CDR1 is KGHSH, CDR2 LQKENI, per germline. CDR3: CASSSSTGQGKTGELFF. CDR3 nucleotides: TGTGCCAGCTCATCATCCACTGGACAGGGGAAAACCGGGGAGCTGTTTTTT.

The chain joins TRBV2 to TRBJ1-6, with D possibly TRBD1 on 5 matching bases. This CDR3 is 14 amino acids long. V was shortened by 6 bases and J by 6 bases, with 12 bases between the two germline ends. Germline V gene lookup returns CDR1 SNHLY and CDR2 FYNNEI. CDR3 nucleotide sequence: TGTGCCAGCAGCTCGACAGTACGTAATTCACCCCTCCACTTT. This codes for CASSSTVRNSPLHF.

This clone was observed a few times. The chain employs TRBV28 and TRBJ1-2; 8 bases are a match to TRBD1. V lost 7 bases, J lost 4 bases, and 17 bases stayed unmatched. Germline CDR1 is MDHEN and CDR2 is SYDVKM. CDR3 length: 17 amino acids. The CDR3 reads CASTDSWTGMGLYGYTF. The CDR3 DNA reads TGTGCCAGCACCGACTCCTGGACAGGGATGGGGCTCTATGGCTACACCTTC.

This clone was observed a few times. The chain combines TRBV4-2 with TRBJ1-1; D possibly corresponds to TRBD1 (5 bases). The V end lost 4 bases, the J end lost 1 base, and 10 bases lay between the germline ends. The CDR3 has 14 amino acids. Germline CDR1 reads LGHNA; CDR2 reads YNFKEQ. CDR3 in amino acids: CASSLKQGNTEAFF. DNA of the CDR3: TGTGCCAGCAGCCTTAAGCAGGGGAACACTGAAGCTTTCTTT.

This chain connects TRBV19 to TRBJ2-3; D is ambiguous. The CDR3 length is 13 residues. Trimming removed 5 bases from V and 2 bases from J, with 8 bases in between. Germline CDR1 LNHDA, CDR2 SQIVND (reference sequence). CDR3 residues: CASSFPNTDTQYF. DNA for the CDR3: TGTGCCAGTAGTTTCCCTAACACAGATACGCAGTATTTT.

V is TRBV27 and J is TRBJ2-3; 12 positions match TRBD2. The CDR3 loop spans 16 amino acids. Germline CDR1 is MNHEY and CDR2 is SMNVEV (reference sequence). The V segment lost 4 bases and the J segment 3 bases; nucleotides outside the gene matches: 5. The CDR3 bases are TGTGCCAGCAGTTCCGAACTAGCGGGGGGAACAGATACGCAGTATTTT. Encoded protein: CASSSELAGGTDTQYF.

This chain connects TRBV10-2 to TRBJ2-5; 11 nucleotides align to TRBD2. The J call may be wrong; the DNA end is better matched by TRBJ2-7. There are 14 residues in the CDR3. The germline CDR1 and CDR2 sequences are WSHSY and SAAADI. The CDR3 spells CASSDLAGGYEQYF. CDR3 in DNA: TGCGCCAGCAGTGATCTAGCGGGGGGCTACGAGCAGTACTTC.

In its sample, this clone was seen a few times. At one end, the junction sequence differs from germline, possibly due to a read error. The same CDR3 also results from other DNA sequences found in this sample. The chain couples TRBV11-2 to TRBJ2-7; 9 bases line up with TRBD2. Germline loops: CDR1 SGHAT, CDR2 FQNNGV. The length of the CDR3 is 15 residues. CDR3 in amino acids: CASSFERGDAYEQYF. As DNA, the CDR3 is TGTGCCAGCAGCTTTGAGCGGGGGGATGCCTATGAGCAGTACTTC.

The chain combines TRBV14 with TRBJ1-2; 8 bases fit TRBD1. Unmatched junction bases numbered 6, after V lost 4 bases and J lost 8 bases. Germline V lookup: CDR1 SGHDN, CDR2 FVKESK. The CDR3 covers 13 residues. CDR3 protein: CASSPFPGGGYTF. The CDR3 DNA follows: TGTGCCAGCAGCCCCTTTCCAGGGGGCGGCTACACCTTC.

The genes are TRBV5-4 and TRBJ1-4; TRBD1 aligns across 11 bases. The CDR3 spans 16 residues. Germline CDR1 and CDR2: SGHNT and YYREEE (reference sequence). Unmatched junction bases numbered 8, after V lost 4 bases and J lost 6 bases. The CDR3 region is CASSPGGTGGDEKLFF. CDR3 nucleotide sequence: TGTGCCAGCAGCCCCGGCGGGACAGGGGGGGATGAAAAACTGTTTTTT.

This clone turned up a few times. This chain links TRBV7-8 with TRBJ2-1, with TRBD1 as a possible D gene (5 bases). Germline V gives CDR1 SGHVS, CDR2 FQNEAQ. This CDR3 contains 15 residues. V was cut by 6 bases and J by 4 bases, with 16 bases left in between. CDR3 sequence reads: CASRQTGHLYNEQFF. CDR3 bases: TGTGCCAGCAGGCAAACAGGTCACCTTTACAATGAGCAGTTCTTC.

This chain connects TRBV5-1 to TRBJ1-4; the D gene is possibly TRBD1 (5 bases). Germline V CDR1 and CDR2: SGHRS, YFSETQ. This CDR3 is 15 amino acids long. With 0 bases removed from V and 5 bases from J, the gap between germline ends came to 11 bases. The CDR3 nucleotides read TGCGCCAGCAGCTTGGCTGCAGGGTGGAATGAAAAACTGTTTTTT. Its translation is CASSLAAGWNEKLFF.

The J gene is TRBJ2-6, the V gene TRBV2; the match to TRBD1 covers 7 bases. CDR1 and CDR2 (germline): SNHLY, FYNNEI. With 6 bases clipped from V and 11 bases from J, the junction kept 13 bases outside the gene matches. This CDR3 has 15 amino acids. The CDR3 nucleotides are TGTGCCAGCAGCAGACAGGGTAAGGCCTCGGACGTCCTGACTTTC. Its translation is CASSRQGKASDVLTF.

CDR3 nucleotides: TGCGCCAGCAGCTTAAGTGCGGACATGACCACCGGGGAGCTGTTTTTT. Amino acid sequence: CASSLSADMTTGELFF. V usage is TRBV5-1 and J usage is TRBJ2-2; TRBD1 might be the D (5 bases). Trimming pared 2 bases from V and 4 bases from J, leaving 15 bases between. From germline, CDR1 is SGHRS and CDR2 YFSETQ. This CDR3 has 16 residues.

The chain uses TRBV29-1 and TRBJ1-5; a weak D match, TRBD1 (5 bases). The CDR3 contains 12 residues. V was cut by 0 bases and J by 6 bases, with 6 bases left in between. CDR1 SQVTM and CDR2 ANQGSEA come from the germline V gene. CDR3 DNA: TGCAGCGTTGAAGATCAGGGTCAGCCCCAGCATTTT. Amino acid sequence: CSVEDQGQPQHF.

The CDR3 DNA sequence: TGTGCTAGTGCCCCGGCACGGACTAGCGGGGGGTTAGCCAAAAACATTCAGTACTTC. Residues: CASAPARTSGGLAKNIQYF. The J gene is TRBJ2-4, the V gene TRBV12-5; 14 nucleotides line up with TRBD2. Trimming cost V 7 bases and J 0 bases; bases outside gene matches: 11. The length of the CDR3 is 19 residues. Per germline, CDR1 LGHNT and CDR2 FRNRAP.

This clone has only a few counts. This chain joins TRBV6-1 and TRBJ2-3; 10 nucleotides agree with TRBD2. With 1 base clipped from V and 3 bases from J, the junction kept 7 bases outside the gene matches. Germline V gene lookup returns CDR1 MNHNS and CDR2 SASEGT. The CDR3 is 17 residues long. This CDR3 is CASSEGRIAGGTDTQYF. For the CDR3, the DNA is TGTGCCAGCAGTGAAGGGAGGATAGCGGGGGGTACAGATACGCAGTATTTT.

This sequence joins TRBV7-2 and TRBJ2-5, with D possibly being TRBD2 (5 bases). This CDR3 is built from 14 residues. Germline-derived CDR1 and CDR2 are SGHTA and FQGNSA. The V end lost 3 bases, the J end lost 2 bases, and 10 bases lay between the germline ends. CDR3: CASSFSALQETQYF. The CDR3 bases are TGTGCCAGCAGCTTTAGCGCATTACAAGAGACCCAGTACTTC.

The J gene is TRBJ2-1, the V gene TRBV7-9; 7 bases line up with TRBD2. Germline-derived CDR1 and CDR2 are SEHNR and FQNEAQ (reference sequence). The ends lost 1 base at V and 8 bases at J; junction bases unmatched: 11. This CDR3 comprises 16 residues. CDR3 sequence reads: CASSLDSLAVVDEQFF. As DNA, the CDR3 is TGTGCCAGCAGCTTAGATAGCCTAGCGGTAGTGGATGAGCAGTTCTTC.

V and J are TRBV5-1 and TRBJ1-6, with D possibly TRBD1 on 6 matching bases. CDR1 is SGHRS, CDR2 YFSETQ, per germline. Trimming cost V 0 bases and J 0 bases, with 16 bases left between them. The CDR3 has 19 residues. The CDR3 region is CASSLGGHWSSSYNSPLHF. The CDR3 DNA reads TGCGCCAGCAGCTTGGGGGGACATTGGTCTAGCTCCTATAATTCACCCCTCCACTTT.

CDR3 in DNA: TGTGCCAGCAGCAGGGGGACGAGCACTGAAGCTTTCTTT. It codes for CASSRGTSTEAFF. The rearrangement joins TRBV6-6 to TRBJ1-1; 7 bases line up with TRBD1. The trim removed 6 bases at V and 4 bases at J, leaving 5 bases unmatched. CDR3 length: 13 residues. CDR1 and CDR2 (germline): MNHNY, SVGAGI (reference sequence).

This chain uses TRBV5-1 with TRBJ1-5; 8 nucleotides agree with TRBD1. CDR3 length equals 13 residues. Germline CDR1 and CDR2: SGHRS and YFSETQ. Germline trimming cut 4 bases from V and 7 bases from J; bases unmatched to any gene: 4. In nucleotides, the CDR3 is TGCGCCAGCAGCCAACAGGGGGAACAGCCCCAGCATTTT. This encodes CASSQQGEQPQHF.

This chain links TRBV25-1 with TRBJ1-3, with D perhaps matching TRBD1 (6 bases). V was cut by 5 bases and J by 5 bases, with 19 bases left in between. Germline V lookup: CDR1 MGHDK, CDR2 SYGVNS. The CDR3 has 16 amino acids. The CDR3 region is CASSPEGQGKRNTIYF. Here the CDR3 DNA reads TGTGCCAGCAGTCCCGAAGGGCAGGGGAAAAGAAACACCATATATTTT.

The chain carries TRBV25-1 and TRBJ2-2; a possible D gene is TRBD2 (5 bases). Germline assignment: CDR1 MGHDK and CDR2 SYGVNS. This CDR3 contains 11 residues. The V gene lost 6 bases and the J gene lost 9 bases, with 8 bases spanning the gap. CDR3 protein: CASRLARELFF. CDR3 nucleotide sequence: TGTGCCAGCAGGCTAGCAAGGGAGCTGTTTTTT.

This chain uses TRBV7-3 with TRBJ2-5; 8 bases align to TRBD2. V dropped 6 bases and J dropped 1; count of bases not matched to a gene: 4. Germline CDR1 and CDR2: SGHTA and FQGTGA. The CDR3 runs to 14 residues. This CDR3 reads CASSRAGGQETQYF. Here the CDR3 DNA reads TGTGCCAGCAGTCGGGCGGGGGGCCAAGAGACCCAGTACTTC.

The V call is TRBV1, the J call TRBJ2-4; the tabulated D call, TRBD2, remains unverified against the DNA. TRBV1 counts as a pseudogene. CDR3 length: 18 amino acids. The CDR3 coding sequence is TGCACCAGCAGCCAATCCACTACTGGCTTGCCTCCCAAAAACATTCAGTACTTC. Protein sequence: CTSSQSTTGLPPKNIQYF.

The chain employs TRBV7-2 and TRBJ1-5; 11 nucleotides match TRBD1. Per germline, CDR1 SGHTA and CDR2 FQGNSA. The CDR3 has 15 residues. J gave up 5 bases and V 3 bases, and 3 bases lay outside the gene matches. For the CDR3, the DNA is TGTGCCAGCAGCTTCGGGACAGGGGGATATCAGCCCCAGCATTTT. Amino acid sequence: CASSFGTGGYQPQHF.

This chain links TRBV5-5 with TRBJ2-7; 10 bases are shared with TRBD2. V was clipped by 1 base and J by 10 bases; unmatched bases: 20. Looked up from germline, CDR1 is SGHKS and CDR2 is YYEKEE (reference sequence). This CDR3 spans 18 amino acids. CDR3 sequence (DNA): TGTGCCAGCAGCTTGTACCTTGTGCGGGCTAGCGGGGGATCCCGTCAGTACTTC. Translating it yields CASSLYLVRASGGSRQYF.

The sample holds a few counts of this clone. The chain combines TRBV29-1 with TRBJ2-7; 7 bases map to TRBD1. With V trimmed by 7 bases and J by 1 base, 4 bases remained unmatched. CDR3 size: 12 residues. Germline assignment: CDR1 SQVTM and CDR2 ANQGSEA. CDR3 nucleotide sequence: TGCAGCGCCTCGACAGGGTCCTACGAGCAGTACTTC. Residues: CSASTGSYEQYF.

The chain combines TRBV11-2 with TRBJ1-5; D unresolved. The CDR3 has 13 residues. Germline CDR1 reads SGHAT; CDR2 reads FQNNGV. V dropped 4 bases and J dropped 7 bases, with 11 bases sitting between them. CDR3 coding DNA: TGTGCCAGCAGCTGGGAGCTTCGGCAGCCCCAGCATTTT. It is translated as CASSWELRQPQHF.

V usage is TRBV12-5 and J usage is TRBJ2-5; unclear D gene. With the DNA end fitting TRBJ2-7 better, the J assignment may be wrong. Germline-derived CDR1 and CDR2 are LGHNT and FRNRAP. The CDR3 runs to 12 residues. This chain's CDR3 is CASGPVVYEQYF. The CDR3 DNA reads TGTGCTAGTGGTCCGGTGGTGTACGAGCAGTACTTC.